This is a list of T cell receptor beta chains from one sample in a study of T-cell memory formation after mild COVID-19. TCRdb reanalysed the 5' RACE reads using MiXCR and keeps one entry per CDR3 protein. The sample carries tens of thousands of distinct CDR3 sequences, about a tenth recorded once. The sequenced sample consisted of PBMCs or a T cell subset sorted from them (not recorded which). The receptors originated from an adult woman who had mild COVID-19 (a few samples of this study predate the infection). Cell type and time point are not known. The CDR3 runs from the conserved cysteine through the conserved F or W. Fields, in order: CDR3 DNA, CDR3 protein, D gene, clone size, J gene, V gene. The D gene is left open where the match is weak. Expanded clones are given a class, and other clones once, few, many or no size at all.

DNA: TGCAGCGTTGAGGGGGGTTCGAGAAAACTGTTTTTT; CDR3: CSVEGGSRKLFF; D: -; size: few; J: TRBJ1-4; V: TRBV29-1
DNA: TGTGCCAGCAGCCAAGATCCGCGGGGGGCTGCTGGGGCCAACGTCCTGACTTTC; CDR3: CASSQDPRGAAGANVLTF; D: TRBD2; size: few; J: TRBJ2-6; V: TRBV4-2
DNA: TGTGCCACCAGTGATTTAGGGAGGGACATGAGATCGGCTTTATTAAATGAGCAGTTCTTC; CDR3: CATSDLGRDMRSALLNEQFF; D: -; size: -; J: TRBJ2-1; V: TRBV24-1
DNA: TGTGCCAGCAGAAAGGGACTAGCGGGGATAATGGAGACCCAGTACTTC; CDR3: CASRKGLAGIMETQYF; D: TRBD2; size: -; J: TRBJ2-5; V: TRBV10-3
DNA: TGTGCCAGCAGTGACGCTAGCGGGAGGAGATACAATGAGCAGTTCTTC; CDR3: CASSDASGRRYNEQFF; D: TRBD2; size: few; J: TRBJ2-1; V: TRBV2
DNA: TGCAGTGCTAGTATTTGGGGGCCAAGCTCCAAAAACATTCAGTACTTC; CDR3: CSASIWGPSSKNIQYF; D: -; size: -; J: TRBJ2-4; V: TRBV20-1
DNA: TGTGCCAGCCACAGGGGTTACACTGAAGCTTTCTTT; CDR3: CASHRGYTEAFF; D: TRBD1; size: -; J: TRBJ1-1; V: TRBV2
DNA: TGTGCCAGCAGCTTAGACACAGGGTTGTGTACCTTC; CDR3: CASSLDTGLCTF; D: -; size: few; J: TRBJ1-2; V: TRBV7-9
DNA: TGTGCCAGCAGTTTACTCGGACAGGTCACAGATACGCAGTATTTT; CDR3: CASSLLGQVTDTQYF; D: TRBD1; size: -; J: TRBJ2-3; V: TRBV27
DNA: TGCGCCAGCAGGAACCGGGACCTACAAGAGACCCAGTACTTC; CDR3: CASRNRDLQETQYF; D: -; size: few; J: TRBJ2-5; V: TRBV5-1
DNA: TGTGCCAGCAGTTTATCGGTCGGCGGGCCGGTGAGTTGGCCCCAGCATTTT; CDR3: CASSLSVGGPVSWPQHF; D: -; size: -; J: TRBJ1-5; V: TRBV27
DNA: TGTGCCAGTAGTATCGCCGGGAGGCCCGCAGATACGCAGTATTTT; CDR3: CASSIAGRPADTQYF; D: TRBD2; size: few; J: TRBJ2-3; V: TRBV19
DNA: TGTGCCATCAGTGAGTCCCAGGGGAAGGTGACCTACGAGCAGTACTTC; CDR3: CAISESQGKVTYEQYF; D: -; size: -; J: TRBJ2-7; V: TRBV10-3
DNA: TGTGCCAGCAGCCAGACTAGAACTGAAGCTTTCTTT; CDR3: CASSQTRTEAFF; D: -; size: few; J: TRBJ1-1; V: TRBV25-1
DNA: TGCAGTGCAACGATACAGGCAAATGAGCAGTTCTTC; CDR3: CSATIQANEQFF; D: -; size: few; J: TRBJ2-1; V: TRBV20-1
DNA: TGTGCCACGACCGGGACAGGGAACACTGAAGCTTTCTTT; CDR3: CATTGTGNTEAFF; D: TRBD1; size: few; J: TRBJ1-1; V: TRBV25-1
DNA: TGCGCCAGCAGCTTGACCCCGCTACAGGGCACTGAAGCTTTCTTT; CDR3: CASSLTPLQGTEAFF; D: -; size: few; J: TRBJ1-1; V: TRBV5-1
DNA: TGCAGCGCCGGACAGGGGGATGGCTACACCTTC; CDR3: CSAGQGDGYTF; D: TRBD1; size: many; J: TRBJ1-2; V: TRBV29-1
DNA: TGTGCCAGCTCACTAGACAGCCCCTACGAGCAGTACTTC; CDR3: CASSLDSPYEQYF; D: -; size: many; J: TRBJ2-7; V: TRBV18
DNA: TGCAGTGCTAGAGAAAGCGGGAGGGGAAATGAGCAGTTCTTC; CDR3: CSARESGRGNEQFF; D: TRBD2; size: medium-sized; J: TRBJ2-1; V: TRBV20-1
DNA: TGCGCCAGCAGCATGGCTAACCGCATGGGGAGAACAGATACGCAGTATTTT; CDR3: CASSMANRMGRTDTQYF; D: -; size: few; J: TRBJ2-3; V: TRBV5-1
DNA: TGCGCCAGCAGCTTAATGACAGCCAACACAGATACGCAGTATTTT; CDR3: CASSLMTANTDTQYF; D: -; size: many; J: TRBJ2-3; V: TRBV5-1
DNA: TGCAGCGTTTGTTGGCAAATGAACACTGAAGCTTTCTTT; CDR3: CSVCWQMNTEAFF; D: -; size: few; J: TRBJ1-1; V: TRBV29-1
DNA: TGTGCCAGCAGTTTAGCCCAGGACAGGCCGAGGAATGAGCAGTTCTTC; CDR3: CASSLAQDRPRNEQFF; D: TRBD1; size: many; J: TRBJ2-1; V: TRBV12-3/TRBV12-4
DNA: TGTGCCAGCAGCTCCCCGGACGCTTCCTCCTACAATGAGCAGTTCTTC; CDR3: CASSSPDASSYNEQFF; D: -; size: -; J: TRBJ2-1; V: TRBV7-8
DNA: TGTGCCAGCAGTGTTCTTCCCAGCGGGGCAGATACGCAGTATTTT; CDR3: CASSVLPSGADTQYF; D: TRBD2; size: few; J: TRBJ2-3; V: TRBV6-1